Following are 10 T cell receptor beta chains from one sample sequenced in a study of metastatic and nonmetastatic thyroid tumors. TCRdb re-clonotyped the PCR reads via MiXCR. The sample gives 15,000 to 20,000 clones, over 20% of which show up once; roughly 10% is in the top ten. No treatment of any kind had been given to any patient before thyroid surgery. The sequencing sample was made of tumor tissue. These TCRs come from a male donor with papillary thyroid cancer or a benign thyroid nodule (not recorded which). Some clones in this sample may be carry-over from other donors' samples.

The chain recombines TRBV6-1 with TRBJ2-7; TRBD2 agrees at 10 bases. CDR1 and CDR2 from the germline V gene are MNHNS and SASEGT. With V trimmed by 5 bases and J by 5 bases, 12 bases remained unmatched. This CDR3 contains 16 residues. This CDR3 reads CASSPHPLAGVNEQYF. The CDR3 DNA is TGTGCCAGCAGTCCACACCCGCTAGCGGGAGTCAACGAGCAGTACTTC.

This clone was observed once. The chain is built from TRBV28 and TRBJ2-3; D is uncertain. Trimming cost V 3 bases and J 2 bases, with 18 bases left between them. CDR3 length: 17 amino acids. Germline loops: CDR1 MDHEN, CDR2 SYDVKM. CDR3 nucleotide sequence: TGTGCCAGCAGTTTCTTGGGCGTGGGTCCAACCACAGATACGCAGTATTTT. It specifies CASSFLGVGPTTDTQYF. The entire variable domain, with the rest obtained from reference TRBV28 and TRBJ2-3, is as follows: DVKVTQSSRYLVKRTGEKVFLECVQDMDHENMFWYRQDPGLGLRLIYFSYDVKMKEKGDIPEGYSVSREKKERFSLILESASTNQTSMYLCASSFLGVGPTTDTQYFGPGTRLTVL.

Relative to its sample, this clone is large. The chain has TRBV12-3 or TRBV12-4 and TRBJ2-7, with 10 bases fitting TRBD1. The CDR3 runs 13 residues. With V trimmed by 6 bases and J by 3 bases, 2 bases remained unmatched. In DNA form, the CDR3 reads TGTGCCAGCAGACGGACAGGGGGCTACGAGCAGTACTTC. Translated, it gives CASRRTGGYEQYF.

Concerning this clone: Since a much larger clone is just one base distant, this may be a read error. This chain uses TRBV27 with TRBJ1-4; TRBD1 agrees at 11 bases. CDR3 length equals 13 residues. Germline values: CDR1 MNHEY, CDR2 SMNVEV (reference sequence). The CDR3 nucleotides are TGTGTCAGCAGTTCGGGACAGGGGGGAAAACTGTTTTTT. Translation gives CVSSSGQGGKLFF.

The table lists this clone with many counts. This chain joins TRBV29-1 and TRBJ1-5; tentatively, D is TRBD1 (6 bases). The length of the CDR3 is 13 residues. V lost 7 bases to trimming and J lost 3 bases, with 13 bases between them. CDR1 SQVTM and CDR2 ANQGSEA come from the germline V gene. CDR3 sequence: CSAWTADNQPQHF. The CDR3 DNA is TGCAGCGCCTGGACAGCAGACAATCAGCCCCAGCATTTT.

This clone was recorded a few times. The genes are TRBV7-9 and TRBJ2-7; D is unclear. Germline V gene sequence: CDR1 SEHNR, CDR2 FQNEAQ (reference sequence). The CDR3 contains 12 residues. V was pared by 1 base and J by 4 bases, with 5 bases between. The CDR3: CASSLEPYEQYF. CDR3 bases: TGTGCCAGCAGCTTAGAACCTTACGAGCAGTACTTC.

This clone is classed as medium-sized. The CDR3: CASRGHLLTF. The DNA for the CDR3 is TGTGCCAGCAGGGGACATCTCCTGACTTTC. This sequence joins TRBV12-3 or TRBV12-4 and TRBJ2-6; tentatively, D is TRBD1 (6 bases). The CDR3 sequence is 10 residues long. V lost 6 bases and J lost 14, with 8 bases in between.

By share, this clone counts as medium-sized. The gene calls are TRBV20-1 and TRBJ2-7; 9 bases fit TRBD2. Germline V gene sequence: CDR1 DFQATT, CDR2 SNEGSKA (reference sequence). With V trimmed by 6 bases and J by 5 bases, 8 bases remained unmatched. There are 13 residues in the CDR3. In DNA form, the CDR3 reads TGCAGTGCGGGACTAGCCTTGTACAACGAGCAGTACTTC. Its protein is CSAGLALYNEQYF.

The chain joins TRBV2 to TRBJ2-7, with D possibly matching TRBD2 (5 bases). The V gene's germline CDR1 is SNHLY and CDR2 FYNNEI. Trimming took 7 bases from V and 11 from J, leaving 15 bases between them. The CDR3 contains 11 residues. The CDR3 sequence is CASIQEAVEYF. DNA for the CDR3: TGTGCCAGCATTCAGGAGGCGGTAGAGTACTTC. Filled out from reference TRBV2 and TRBJ2-7, the complete variable domain reads EPEVTQTPSHQVTQMGQEVILRCVPISNHLYFYWYRQILGQKVEFLVSFYNNEISEKSEIFDDQFSVERPDGSNFTLKIRSTKLEDSAMYFCASIQEAVEYFGPGTRLTVT.

This clone was observed many times. The chain links TRBV5-1 to TRBJ2-1, with D perhaps TRBD2 (5 bases). This CDR3 has 13 residues. CDR1 SGHRS and CDR2 YFSETQ come from the germline V gene. V gave up 0 bases and J gave up 9 bases, with 10 bases separating them. In DNA form, the CDR3 reads TGCGCCAGCAGCTTGGTCGTGGGGAGTGAGCAGTTCTTC. Its protein product is CASSLVVGSEQFF.